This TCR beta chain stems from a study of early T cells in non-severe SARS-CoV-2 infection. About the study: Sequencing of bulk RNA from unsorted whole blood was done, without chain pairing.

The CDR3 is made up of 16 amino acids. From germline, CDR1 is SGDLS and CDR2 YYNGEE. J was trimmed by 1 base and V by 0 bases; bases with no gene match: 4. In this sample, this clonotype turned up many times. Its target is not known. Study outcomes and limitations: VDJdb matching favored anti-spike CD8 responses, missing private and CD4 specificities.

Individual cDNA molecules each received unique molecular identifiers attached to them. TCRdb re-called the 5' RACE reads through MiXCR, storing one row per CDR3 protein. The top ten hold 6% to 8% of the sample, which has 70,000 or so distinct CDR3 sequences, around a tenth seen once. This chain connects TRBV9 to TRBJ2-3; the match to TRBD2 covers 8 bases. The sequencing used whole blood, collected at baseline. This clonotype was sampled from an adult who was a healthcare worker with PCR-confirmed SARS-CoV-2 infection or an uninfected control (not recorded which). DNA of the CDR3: TGTGCCAGCAGCGTAGGATCCGGGGGGGGCACAGATACGCAGTATTTT. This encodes CASSVGSGGGTDTQYF.